Presented here are 18 T cell receptor beta chains from one specimen sequenced in a study of T cells in Graves' hyperthyroidism and ophthalmopathy. Regions amplified from RNA transcripts were the TCR beta CDR3 regions. A set of HTBI primers served as the primers for a first-round RT-PCR of the TCR CDR3. TCRdb reanalysed the multiplex PCR reads using MiXCR and keeps one entry per CDR3 protein. The table includes around 500,000 distinct CDR3 sequences, 20% to 25% detected once. Sequences were obtained from blood. Receptors originate from a woman in her sixties or seventies with Graves' ophthalmopathy.

This clonotype was seen a handful of times. The chain joins TRBV4-3 to TRBJ2-7, with D perhaps TRBD1 or TRBD2 (5 bases each). The CDR3 runs 15 residues. The germline V gene encodes CDR1 LGHNA and CDR2 YSLEER. With 4 bases removed from V and 2 bases from J, the gap between germline ends came to 15 bases. The CDR3 region is CASSRQRGDAYEQYF. The CDR3 DNA is TGCGCCAGCAGCCGCCAGAGAGGGGATGCCTACGAGCAGTACTTC.

This clonotype showed up just a few times. This sequence joins TRBV18 and TRBJ2-7; no definite D call. This CDR3 is built from 16 residues. The V end was cut by 0 bases, the J end by 0 bases, with 12 bases between. The germline CDR1 and CDR2 sequences are KGHSH and LQKENI. CDR3 protein: CASSPPFGFPSYEQYF. DNA for the CDR3: TGTGCCAGCTCACCACCCTTCGGGTTCCCCTCCTACGAGCAGTACTTC.

The V and J genes are TRBV6-5 and TRBJ2-1; D gene ambiguous. The V and J ends lost 2 bases and 3 bases respectively, with 11 bases between them. The CDR3 consists of 15 residues. Germline V gene data show CDR1 as MNHEY and CDR2 as SVGAGI. DNA for the CDR3: TGTGCCAGCAGTTACGACTTACAAGTCTACAATGAGCAGTTCTTC. It encodes CASSYDLQVYNEQFF.

This clonotype was counted many times. The genes are TRBV11-2 and TRBJ2-1; 16 bases match TRBD2. Germline V lookup: CDR1 SGHAT, CDR2 FQNNGV. The CDR3 has 17 residues. J gave up 4 bases and V 5 bases, and 5 bases lay outside the gene matches. CDR3 amino acids: CASSQGLAGGTYNEQFF. CDR3 DNA sequence: TGTGCCAGCAGCCAGGGACTAGCGGGGGGGACGTACAATGAGCAGTTCTTC.

This clonotype was seen many times. The chain recombines TRBV12-3 or TRBV12-4 with TRBJ2-5; 7 positions match TRBD1. This CDR3 spans 12 amino acids. Germline trimming cut 5 bases from V and 10 bases from J; bases unmatched to any gene: 7. The CDR3 here is CASSPDRKVQYF. CDR3 DNA: TGTGCCAGCAGTCCGGACAGGAAGGTCCAGTACTTC.

The rearrangement joins TRBV12-3 or TRBV12-4 to TRBJ1-3; D ambiguous. The germline V and J ends were trimmed by 6 bases and 4 bases, with 19 bases remaining between them. The CDR3 is 16 amino acids. The CDR3 sequence: CASSYGGLPTGNTIYF. Written as DNA, the CDR3 is TGTGCCAGCAGCTATGGAGGGCTCCCAACGGGAAACACCATATATTTT.

This chain connects TRBV2 to TRBJ1-6; D may be TRBD1 (5 bases). Trimming stripped 4 bases from V and 0 bases from J, with 10 bases between. This CDR3 is built from 16 residues. Germline values: CDR1 SNHLY, CDR2 FYNNEI. Here the CDR3 reads CASSGEGSSYNSPLHF. In DNA form, the CDR3 reads TGTGCCAGCAGTGGGGAGGGGAGCTCCTATAATTCACCCCTCCACTTT.

The rearrangement joins TRBV9 to TRBJ2-2; TRBD2 matches 11 bases. The CDR3 contains 16 residues. Looked up from germline, CDR1 is SGDLS and CDR2 is YYNGEE. V gave up 5 bases and J gave up 6 bases; unmatched junction bases: 9. The CDR3 DNA reads as TGTGCCAGCAGACCGACTAGCGGGATAACGGCCGGGGAGCTGTTTTTT. This translates into CASRPTSGITAGELFF.

This clonotype was seen a handful of times. V is TRBV7-9 and J is TRBJ1-1; weak D call: TRBD1 (5 bases). Trimming left V 4 bases short and J 0 bases short, with 12 bases between. Germline CDR1 SEHNR, CDR2 FQNEAQ (reference sequence). The CDR3 length is 15 residues. CDR3 bases: TGTGCCAGCAGCTCCATGGGGACGGTGAACACTGAAGCTTTCTTT. Its protein product is CASSSMGTVNTEAFF.

This rearrangement joins TRBV2 to TRBJ2-5; 8 bases line up with TRBD2. The V gene end was trimmed by 10 bases and the J gene end by 1 base; junction bases not matched to a gene: 14. The CDR3 totals 16 residues. Per the germline V gene, CDR1 is SNHLY and CDR2 is FYNNEI. In DNA form, the CDR3 reads TGTGCCACTTCTCTTGGACTAGCCGCCATCCAAGAGACCCAGTACTTC. Translation: CATSLGLAAIQETQYF.

V gene TRBV28 combines with J gene TRBJ1-4; 8 bases line up with TRBD1. Germline lookup yields CDR1 MDHEN and CDR2 SYDVKM. The CDR3 runs 15 residues. With 3 bases clipped from V and 4 bases from J, the junction kept 4 bases outside the gene matches. DNA for the CDR3: TGTGCCAGCAGTTTTCGCGGACAGGGTAATGAAAAACTGTTTTTT. Translated: CASSFRGQGNEKLFF.

There are many counts of this clonotype. The chain carries TRBV7-6 and TRBJ1-1, with D possibly matching TRBD1 (5 bases). Trimming took off 1 base at V and 5 bases at J, with 11 bases between the two ends. Looked up from germline, CDR1 is SGHVS and CDR2 is FNYEAQ. The CDR3 has 14 residues. The CDR3 nucleotides are TGTGCCAGCAGCTTAGAGTGGGGGGATACTGAAGCTTTCTTT. This sequence encodes CASSLEWGDTEAFF.

This clonotype showed up just a few times. The gene calls are TRBV9 and TRBJ2-3; D perhaps matches TRBD2 (7 bases). Trimming cost V 2 bases and J 0 bases, with 13 bases left between them. The V gene's germline CDR1 is SGDLS and CDR2 YYNGEE. The CDR3 extends over 16 amino acids. The CDR3: CASSVRGASSTDTQYF. The CDR3 coding sequence is TGTGCCAGCAGCGTCCGGGGGGCGTCTAGCACAGATACGCAGTATTTT.

The rearrangement links TRBV3-1 to TRBJ2-2; 10 nucleotides line up with TRBD2. The germline gives CDR1 LGHDT, CDR2 YNNKEL (reference sequence). J gave up 3 bases and V 1 base, and 2 bases lay outside the gene matches. The CDR3 totals 16 residues. CDR3 in amino acids: CASSQGTSGYTGELFF. The CDR3, as DNA: TGTGCCAGCAGCCAAGGGACTAGCGGATACACCGGGGAGCTGTTTTTT.

This clonotype has at least ten counts. This rearrangement joins TRBV6-1 to TRBJ2-2; 8 bases fit TRBD1. Trimming cost V 4 bases and J 6 bases; bases outside gene matches: 4. There are 14 residues in the CDR3. CDR1 MNHNS and CDR2 SASEGT come from the germline V gene. This CDR3 reads CASSVGQGAGELFF. The CDR3 DNA follows: TGTGCCAGCAGTGTCGGACAGGGTGCCGGGGAGCTGTTTTTT.

This clonotype was counted at least ten times. V gene TRBV3-2 combines with J gene TRBJ1-1; the D call in the table, TRBD1, was not verified against the DNA. TRBV3-2 is designated a pseudogene. CDR3 length equals 15 residues. The CDR3 bases are TGTGCCAGCAGCCAAGAGGGCAGGGGGAACACTGAAGCTTTCTTT. This sequence encodes CASSQEGRGNTEAFF.

The V call is TRBV5-1, the J call TRBJ2-3; 7 bases are shared with TRBD2. This CDR3 has 15 amino acids. With 0 bases clipped from V and 5 bases from J, the junction kept 6 bases outside the gene matches. Germline lookup yields CDR1 SGHRS and CDR2 YFSETQ. CDR3 sequence: CASSLASGQGDTQYF. CDR3 bases: TGCGCCAGCAGCTTGGCTAGCGGACAAGGAGATACGCAGTATTTT.

In its sample, this clonotype was seen many times. V usage is TRBV11-2 and J usage is TRBJ1-5; TRBD1 might be the D (5 bases). Trimming took off 0 bases at V and 2 bases at J, with 5 bases between the two ends. Looked up from germline, CDR1 is SGHAT and CDR2 is FQNNGV. The CDR3 is 14 residues long. The CDR3 nucleotides are TGTGCCAGCAGCTTAGACAGGGGCAATCAGCCCCAGCATTTT. It encodes CASSLDRGNQPQHF.